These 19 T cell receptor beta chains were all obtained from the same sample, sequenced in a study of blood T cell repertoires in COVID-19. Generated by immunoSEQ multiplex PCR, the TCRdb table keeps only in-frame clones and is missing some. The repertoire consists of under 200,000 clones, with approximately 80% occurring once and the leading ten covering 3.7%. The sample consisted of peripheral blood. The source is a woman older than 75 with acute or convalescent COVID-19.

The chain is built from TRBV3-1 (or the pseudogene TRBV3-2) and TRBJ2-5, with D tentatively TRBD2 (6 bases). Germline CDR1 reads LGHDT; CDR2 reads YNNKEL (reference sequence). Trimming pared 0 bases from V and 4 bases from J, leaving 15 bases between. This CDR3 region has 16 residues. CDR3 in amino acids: CASSQDTVLAVETQYF. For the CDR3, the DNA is TGTGCCAGCAGCCAAGATACGGTACTAGCAGTAGAGACCCAGTACTTC.

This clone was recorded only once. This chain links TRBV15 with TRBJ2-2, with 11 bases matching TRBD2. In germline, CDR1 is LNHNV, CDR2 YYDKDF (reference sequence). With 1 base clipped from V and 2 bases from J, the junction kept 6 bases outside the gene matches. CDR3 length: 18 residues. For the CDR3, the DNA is TGTGCCACCAGCAGAGGGTCTAGCGGGGGGATAAACACCGGGGAGCTGTTTTTT. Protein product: CATSRGSSGGINTGELFF.

The CDR3 sequence is CASSFRTGRLYTEAFF. The CDR3 DNA is TGTGCCAGTAGTTTCCGGACAGGTAGACTATACACTGAAGCTTTCTTT. The rearrangement joins TRBV19 to TRBJ1-1; TRBD1 aligns across 7 bases. This CDR3 is built from 16 residues. V lost 5 bases and J lost 3; bases outside the gene matches: 12. Looked up from germline, CDR1 is LNHDA and CDR2 is SQIVND (reference sequence).

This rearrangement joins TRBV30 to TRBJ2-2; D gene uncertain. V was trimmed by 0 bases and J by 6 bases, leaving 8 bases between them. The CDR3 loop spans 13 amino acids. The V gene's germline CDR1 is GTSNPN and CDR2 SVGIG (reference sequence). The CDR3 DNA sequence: TGTGCCTGGAGTGTACCGGTGGCCGGGGAGCTGTTTTTT. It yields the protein CAWSVPVAGELFF.

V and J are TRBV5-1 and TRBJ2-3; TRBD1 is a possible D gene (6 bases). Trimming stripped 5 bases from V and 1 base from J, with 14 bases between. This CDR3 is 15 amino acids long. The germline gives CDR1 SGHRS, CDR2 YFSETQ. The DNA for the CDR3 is TGCGCCAGCAGGACAGGTTTGGGTGGCACAGATACGCAGTATTTT. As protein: CASRTGLGGTDTQYF. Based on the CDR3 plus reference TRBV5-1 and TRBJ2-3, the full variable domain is KAGVTQTPRYLIKTRGQQVTLSCSPISGHRSVSWYQQTPGQGLQFLFEYFSETQRNKGNFPGRFSGRQFSNSRSEMNVSTLELGDSALYLCASRTGLGGTDTQYFGPGTRLTVL.

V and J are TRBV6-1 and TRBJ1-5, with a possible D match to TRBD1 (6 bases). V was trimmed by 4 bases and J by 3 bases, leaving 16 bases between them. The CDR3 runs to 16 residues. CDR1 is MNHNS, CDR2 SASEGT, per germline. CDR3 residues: CASSALLDSTNQPQHF. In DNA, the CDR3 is TGTGCCAGCAGTGCCCTCTTGGACAGCACCAATCAGCCCCAGCATTTT.

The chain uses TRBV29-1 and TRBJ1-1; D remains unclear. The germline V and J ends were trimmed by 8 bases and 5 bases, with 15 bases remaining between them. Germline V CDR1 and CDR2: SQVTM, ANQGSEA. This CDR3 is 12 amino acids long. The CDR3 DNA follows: TGCAGCTTTTTCTCCCCGGGGACTGAAGCTTTCTTT. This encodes CSFFSPGTEAFF.

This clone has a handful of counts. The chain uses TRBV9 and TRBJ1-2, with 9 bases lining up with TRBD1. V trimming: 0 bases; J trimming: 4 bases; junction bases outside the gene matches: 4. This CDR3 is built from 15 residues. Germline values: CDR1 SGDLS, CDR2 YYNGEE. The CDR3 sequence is CASSVAGQGGYGYTF. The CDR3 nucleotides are TGTGCCAGCAGCGTAGCGGGACAGGGAGGCTATGGCTACACCTTC.

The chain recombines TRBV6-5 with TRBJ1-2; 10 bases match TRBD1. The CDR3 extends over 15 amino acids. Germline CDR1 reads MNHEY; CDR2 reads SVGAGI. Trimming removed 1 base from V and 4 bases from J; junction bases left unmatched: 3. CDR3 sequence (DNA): TGTGCCAGCAGTTACTATGGGACAGGGGCCTATGGCTACACCTTC. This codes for CASSYYGTGAYGYTF.

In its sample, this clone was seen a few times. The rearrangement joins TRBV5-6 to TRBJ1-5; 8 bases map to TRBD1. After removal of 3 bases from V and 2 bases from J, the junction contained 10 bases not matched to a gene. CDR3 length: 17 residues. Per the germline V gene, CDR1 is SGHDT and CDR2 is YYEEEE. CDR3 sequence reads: CASSSKLRTGRNQPQHF. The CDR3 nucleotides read TGTGCCAGCAGCTCTAAATTAAGGACAGGGCGCAATCAGCCCCAGCATTTT.

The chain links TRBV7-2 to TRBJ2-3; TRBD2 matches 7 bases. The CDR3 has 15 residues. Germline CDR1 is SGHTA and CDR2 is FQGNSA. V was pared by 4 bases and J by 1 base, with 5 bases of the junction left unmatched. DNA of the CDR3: TGTGCCAGCAGCTCTAGTGCGGGGGGCACAGATACGCAGTATTTT. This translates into CASSSSAGGTDTQYF.

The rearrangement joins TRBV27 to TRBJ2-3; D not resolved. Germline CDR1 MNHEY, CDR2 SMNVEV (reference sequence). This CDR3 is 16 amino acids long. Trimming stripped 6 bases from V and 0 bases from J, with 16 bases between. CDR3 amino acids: CASSPPGGVSTDTQYF. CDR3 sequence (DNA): TGTGCCAGCAGCCCCCCCGGCGGAGTAAGCACAGATACGCAGTATTTT.

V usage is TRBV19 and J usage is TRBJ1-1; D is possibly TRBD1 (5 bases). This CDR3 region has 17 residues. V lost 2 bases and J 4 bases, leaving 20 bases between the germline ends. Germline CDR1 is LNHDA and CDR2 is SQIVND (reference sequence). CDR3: CASSITGSGHRRTEAFF. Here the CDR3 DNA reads TGTGCCAGTAGTATAACCGGGTCCGGTCACAGGCGCACTGAAGCTTTCTTT.

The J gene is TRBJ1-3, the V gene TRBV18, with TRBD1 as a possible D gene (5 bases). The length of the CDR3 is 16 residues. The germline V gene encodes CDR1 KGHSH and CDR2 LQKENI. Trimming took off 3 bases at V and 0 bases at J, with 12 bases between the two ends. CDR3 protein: CASSPSAGISGNTIYF. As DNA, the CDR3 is TGTGCCAGCTCACCGTCGGCAGGGATCTCTGGAAACACCATATATTTT.

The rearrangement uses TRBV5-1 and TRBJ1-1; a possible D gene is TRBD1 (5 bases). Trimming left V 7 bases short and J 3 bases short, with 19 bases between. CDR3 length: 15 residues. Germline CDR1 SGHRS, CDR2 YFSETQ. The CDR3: CASSSKGQEDTEAFF. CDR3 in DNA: TGCGCCAGCTCCTCTAAGGGGCAGGAAGACACTGAAGCTTTCTTT.

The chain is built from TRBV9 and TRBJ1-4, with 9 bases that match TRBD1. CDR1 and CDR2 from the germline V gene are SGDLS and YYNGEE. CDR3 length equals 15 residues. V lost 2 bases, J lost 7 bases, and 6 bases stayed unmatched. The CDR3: CASSVTGTGFEKLFF. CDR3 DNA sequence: TGTGCCAGCAGCGTTACCGGGACAGGGTTTGAAAAACTGTTTTTT.

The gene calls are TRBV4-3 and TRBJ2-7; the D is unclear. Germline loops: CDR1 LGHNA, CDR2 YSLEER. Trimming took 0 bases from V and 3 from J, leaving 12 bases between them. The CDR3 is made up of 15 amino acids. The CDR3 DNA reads TGCGCCAGCAGCCAAGATAATGACATAGGCTACGAGCAGTACTTC. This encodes CASSQDNDIGYEQYF.

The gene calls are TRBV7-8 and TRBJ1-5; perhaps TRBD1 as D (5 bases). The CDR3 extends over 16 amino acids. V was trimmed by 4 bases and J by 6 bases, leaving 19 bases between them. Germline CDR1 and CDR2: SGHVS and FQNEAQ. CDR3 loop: CASSSLVAGEGQPQHF. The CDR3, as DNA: TGTGCCAGCAGCTCCTTGGTCGCGGGGGAGGGTCAGCCCCAGCATTTT.

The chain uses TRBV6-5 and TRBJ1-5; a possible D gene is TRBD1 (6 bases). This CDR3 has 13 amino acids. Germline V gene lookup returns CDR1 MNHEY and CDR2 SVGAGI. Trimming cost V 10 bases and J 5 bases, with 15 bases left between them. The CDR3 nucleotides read TGTGCCACCCAGACAGGAACCCATCAGCCCCAGCATTTT. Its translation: CATQTGTHQPQHF.